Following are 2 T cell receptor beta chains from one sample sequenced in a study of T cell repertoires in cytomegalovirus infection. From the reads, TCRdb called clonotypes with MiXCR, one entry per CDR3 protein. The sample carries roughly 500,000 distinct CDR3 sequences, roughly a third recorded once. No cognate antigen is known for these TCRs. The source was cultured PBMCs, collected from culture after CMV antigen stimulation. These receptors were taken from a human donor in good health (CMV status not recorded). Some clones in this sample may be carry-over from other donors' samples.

CDR3 amino acids: CASSLSVFPLEAFF. The CDR3 DNA follows: TGTGCCAGCAGTCTTTCCGTTTTCCCCTTGGAAGCTTTCTTT. The J gene is TRBJ1-1, the V gene TRBV27; D gene uncertain. Germline-derived CDR1 and CDR2 are MNHEY and SMNVEV (reference sequence). The CDR3 runs to 14 residues. The ends were cut back, 5 bases at V and 8 bases at J, with 18 bases in the middle.

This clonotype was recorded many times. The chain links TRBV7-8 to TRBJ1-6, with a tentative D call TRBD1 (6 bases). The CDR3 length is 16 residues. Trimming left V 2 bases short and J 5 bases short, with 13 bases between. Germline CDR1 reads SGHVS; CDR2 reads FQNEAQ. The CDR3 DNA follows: TGTGCCAGCAGCTTATCCCCTGCAGGGGATAATTCACCCCTCCACTTT. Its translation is CASSLSPAGDNSPLHF.